These 30 T cell receptor beta chains were all obtained from the same sample, sequenced in a study of long-term antiretroviral therapy in people with HIV. Samples were assayed with immunoSEQ v3.0 at survey level. Measured with immunoSEQ multiplex PCR; TCRdb has only the in-frame clones, and not every one. The profile shows about 41,000 clones, 94% of them singletons. The source material was unsorted PBMCs, sampled 9 to 9.5 years after starting antiretroviral therapy. The receptors come from a young man with HIV.

This chain joins TRBV6-1 and TRBJ1-6; TRBD1 agrees at 9 bases. The germline gives CDR1 MNHNS, CDR2 SASEGT. Trimming took 2 bases from V and 11 from J; bases not matched to a gene: 7. This CDR3 is built from 15 residues. The CDR3, as DNA: TGTGCCAGCAGTGAAAGGGACAGGGTAATTGCACCCCTCCACTTT. Translated, it gives CASSERDRVIAPLHF.

The gene calls are TRBV7-9 and TRBJ2-3; D is perhaps TRBD2 (6 bases). Germline CDR1 is SEHNR and CDR2 is FQNEAQ (reference sequence). With 1 base removed from V and 0 bases from J, the gap between germline ends came to 14 bases. This CDR3 comprises 17 residues. As DNA, the CDR3 is TGTGCCAGCAGCTTAGACGATAGCGGCCACAGCACAGATACGCAGTATTTT. It is translated as CASSLDDSGHSTDTQYF.

The V gene is TRBV30, the J gene TRBJ2-7; D may be TRBD1 or TRBD2 (6 bases each). The ends were cut back, 6 bases at V and 0 bases at J, with 21 bases in the middle. This CDR3 comprises 16 residues. Germline V gene lookup returns CDR1 GTSNPN and CDR2 SVGIG (reference sequence). CDR3 sequence reads: CACLLRGGHYSYEQYF. CDR3 bases: TGTGCCTGCCTTCTTCGAGGGGGGCACTACTCCTACGAGCAGTACTTC.

The chain carries TRBV4-2 and TRBJ1-4, with 7 bases fitting TRBD1. Losses at the gene ends were 1 base for V and 4 bases for J; bases not matched to a gene: 9. Germline-derived CDR1 and CDR2 are LGHNA and YNFKEQ. This CDR3 comprises 17 residues. The CDR3 protein is CASSQGEGGLNNEKLFF. DNA for the CDR3: TGTGCCAGCAGCCAAGGGGAAGGGGGCTTGAATAATGAAAAACTGTTTTTT.

This chain joins TRBV28 and TRBJ2-7, with D tentatively TRBD1 (5 bases). This CDR3 comprises 11 residues. Trimming stripped 6 bases from V and 4 bases from J, with 7 bases between. Per germline, CDR1 MDHEN and CDR2 SYDVKM. The DNA for the CDR3 is TGTGCCAGCAGCACAGGTTACGAGCAGTACGTC. Its translation: CASSTGYEQYV.

This clone has only one observation. The J gene is TRBJ1-3, the V gene TRBV29-1; 7 positions match TRBD1. The germline V gene encodes CDR1 SQVTM and CDR2 ANQGSEA. CDR3 length: 13 residues. V was clipped by 7 bases and J by 6 bases; unmatched bases: 9. For the CDR3, the DNA is TGCAGCGCTCTTGACAGGGACGAAAACACCATATATTTT. Amino acid sequence: CSALDRDENTIYF.

The chain couples TRBV7-2 to TRBJ2-3; 7 bases match TRBD2. The CDR3 consists of 16 residues. The V gene end was trimmed by 2 bases and the J gene end by 2 bases; junction bases not matched to a gene: 7. CDR1 and CDR2 from the germline V gene are SGHTA and FQGNSA. DNA of the CDR3: TGTGCCAGCAGCTTACGGGCTAGCGGACTCACAGATACGCAGTATTTT. It is translated as CASSLRASGLTDTQYF.

The J gene is TRBJ2-1, the V gene TRBV6-1; D tentatively reads TRBD1 or TRBD2 (5 bases each). The V gene's germline CDR1 is MNHNS and CDR2 SASEGT. Trimming removed 4 bases from V and 0 bases from J, with 10 bases in between. The CDR3 runs to 15 residues. CDR3 protein: CASSGDVSSYNEQFF. Here the CDR3 DNA reads TGTGCCAGCAGTGGGGACGTTAGCTCCTACAATGAGCAGTTCTTC.

The chain is built from TRBV11-2 and TRBJ2-2; D gene uncertain. CDR3 length: 11 residues. Trimming took off 3 bases at V and 4 bases at J, with 0 bases between the two ends. Germline V gives CDR1 SGHAT, CDR2 FQNNGV. CDR3 loop: CASSFTGELFF. CDR3 DNA: TGTGCCAGCAGCTTCACCGGGGAGCTGTTTTTT.

V usage is TRBV6-5 and J usage is TRBJ2-5; TRBD2 might be the D (6 bases). Germline V gene data show CDR1 as MNHEY and CDR2 as SVGAGI. This CDR3 has 12 residues. Between the trimmed V and J ends, which lost 2 bases and 5 bases, there was a span of 6 bases. The CDR3 loop is CASSYGGETQYF. The CDR3 bases are TGTGCCAGCAGTTACGGGGGGGAGACCCAGTACTTC.

V usage is TRBV9 and J usage is TRBJ2-7; TRBD1 matches 8 bases. In germline, CDR1 is SGDLS, CDR2 YYNGEE. The trim removed 3 bases at V and 3 bases at J, leaving 8 bases unmatched. This CDR3 is built from 15 residues. This chain's CDR3 is CASSETPGTGYEQYF. The CDR3 DNA is TGTGCCAGCAGCGAGACTCCCGGGACAGGCTACGAGCAGTACTTC.

Worth noting for this clone: This specimen includes other DNA sequences encoding the same CDR3. The V call is TRBV2, the J call TRBJ1-5, with D unclear. The CDR3 consists of 14 residues. V shed 4 bases and J shed 3 bases, with 10 bases lying between them. Germline assignment: CDR1 SNHLY and CDR2 FYNNEI. CDR3 DNA sequence: TGTGCCAGCAGTGTGGAGCAGCTCAATCAGCCCCAGCATTTT. Residues: CASSVEQLNQPQHF.

The chain uses TRBV18 and TRBJ2-7; 11 nucleotides match TRBD2. CDR1 is KGHSH, CDR2 LQKENI, per germline. The junction had 2 bases not matched to a gene; V was cut back by 3 bases and J by 4 bases. The CDR3 spans 14 residues. The CDR3 protein is CASSPWTSGYEQYF. The DNA of the CDR3 is TGTGCCAGCTCACCCTGGACTAGCGGGTACGAGCAGTACTTC.

The rearrangement uses TRBV5-1 and TRBJ1-1; D possibly corresponds to TRBD1 (6 bases). The CDR3 totals 13 residues. Per germline, CDR1 SGHRS and CDR2 YFSETQ. Trimming left V 1 base short and J 3 bases short, with 7 bases between. The CDR3 DNA follows: TGCGCCAGCAGCTTGAGGGGGGACACTGAAGCTTTCTTT. Translation: CASSLRGDTEAFF.

The chain carries TRBV2 and TRBJ2-2, with D possibly matching TRBD2 (6 bases). CDR1 SNHLY and CDR2 FYNNEI come from the germline V gene. There are 17 residues in the CDR3. The V gene lost 2 bases and the J gene lost 6 bases, with 19 bases spanning the gap. The CDR3 DNA is TGTGCCAGCAGTGAATACGACGTTGGCAGGGAGGCCGGGGAGCTGTTTTTT. Translating gives CASSEYDVGREAGELFF.

This clone was detected only a few times. J is TRBJ2-7 and V is TRBV6-6; 13 bases map to TRBD2. Germline V gene lookup returns CDR1 MNHNY and CDR2 SVGAGI (reference sequence). V was clipped by 4 bases and J by 4 bases; unmatched bases: 4. This CDR3 is built from 15 residues. The CDR3 loop reads CASSFGTSGVYEQYV. DNA for the CDR3: TGTGCCAGCAGTTTCGGGACTAGCGGGGTTTACGAGCAGTACGTC.

V and J are TRBV5-3 and TRBJ2-3; possible D gene TRBD1, 5 bases. TRBV5-3 qualifies as an ORF whose function is uncertain. With 4 bases removed from V and 0 bases from J, the gap between germline ends came to 15 bases. This CDR3 spans 16 amino acids. The CDR3 sequence is CARSAEVGASTDTQYF. The CDR3 DNA is TGTGCCAGAAGCGCAGAAGTAGGGGCTAGCACAGATACGCAGTATTTT.

The chain couples TRBV5-1 to TRBJ1-1; perhaps TRBD1 as D (5 bases). Germline CDR1 and CDR2: SGHRS and YFSETQ. V was trimmed by 4 bases and J by 1 base, leaving 8 bases between them. CDR3 length: 13 residues. CDR3: CASSQGQNTEAFF. The CDR3 nucleotides read TGCGCCAGCAGCCAAGGACAGAACACTGAAGCTTTCTTT.

J is TRBJ2-2 and V is TRBV11-2, with 9 bases lining up with TRBD1. CDR3 length: 18 residues. Losses at the gene ends were 4 bases for V and 7 bases for J; bases not matched to a gene: 16. Germline lookup yields CDR1 SGHAT and CDR2 FQNNGV. The CDR3 here is CASSSLSGTGRNNGELFF. DNA for the CDR3: TGTGCCAGCAGCTCCCTATCCGGGACAGGGAGGAATAACGGGGAGCTGTTTTTT. The full variable domain, completed using reference TRBV11-2 and TRBJ2-2, is EAGVAQSPRYKIIEKRQSVAFWCNPISGHATLYWYQQILGQGPKLLIQFQNNGVVDDSQLPKDRFSAERLKGVDSTLKIQPAKLEDSAVYLCASSSLSGTGRNNGELFFGEGSRLTVL.

The chain combines TRBV18 with TRBJ2-2; TRBD1 matches 8 bases. CDR3 length: 15 amino acids. The V segment lost 8 bases and the J segment 0 bases; nucleotides outside the gene matches: 5. Per germline, CDR1 KGHSH and CDR2 LQKENI. CDR3 residues: CASTRTGPNTGELFF. The CDR3 nucleotides read TGTGCCAGCACCCGGACAGGGCCGAACACCGGGGAGCTGTTTTTT.

This chain connects TRBV7-8 to TRBJ1-3; TRBD1 agrees at 7 bases. The V and J ends lost 5 bases and 2 bases, in that order; junction bases with no gene match: 6. The CDR3 spans 15 residues. Germline-derived CDR1 and CDR2 are SGHVS and FQNEAQ. The CDR3 nucleotides are TGTGCCAGCAGCGAACAGACAGGGACTGGAAACACCATATATTTT. The encoded protein is CASSEQTGTGNTIYF.

This chain connects TRBV28 to TRBJ1-4; D remains ambiguous. Germline V gene lookup returns CDR1 MDHEN and CDR2 SYDVKM. This CDR3 contains 15 residues. Trimming removed 2 bases at V and 4 bases at J, with 11 bases between. The CDR3 region is CASSLGSMVNEKLFF. The CDR3 region has the DNA TGTGCCAGCAGTTTAGGCAGTATGGTTAATGAAAAACTGTTTTTT.

The chain uses TRBV5-6 and TRBJ2-2, with 9 bases aligning to TRBD1. Per the germline V gene, CDR1 is SGHDT and CDR2 is YYEEEE. Germline trimming cut 4 bases from V and 6 bases from J; bases unmatched to any gene: 13. This CDR3 comprises 17 residues. CDR3 loop: CASSTHRDREWSGELFF. The CDR3 DNA reads TGTGCCAGCAGCACGCACCGGGACAGGGAATGGTCCGGGGAGCTGTTTTTT.

This chain connects TRBV9 to TRBJ2-5; D is unresolved. The CDR3 covers 14 residues. In germline, CDR1 is SGDLS, CDR2 YYNGEE. The germline V and J ends were trimmed by 4 bases and 2 bases, with 12 bases remaining between them. This CDR3 reads CASSPRQLQETQYF. As DNA, the CDR3 is TGTGCCAGCAGCCCCCGACAACTTCAAGAGACCCAGTACTTC.

This clone was recorded only once. V and J are TRBV7-9 and TRBJ2-4; perhaps TRBD1 as D (8 bases). Trimming cost V 5 bases and J 5 bases, with 19 bases left between them. The germline V gene encodes CDR1 SEHNR and CDR2 FQNEAQ (reference sequence). This CDR3 is built from 16 residues. The CDR3 bases are TGTGCCAGCAGCCCAAGGGTACAGGGGGGGGAAAACATTCAGTACTTC. Its protein is CASSPRVQGGENIQYF.

The rearrangement links TRBV10-2 to TRBJ2-1, with 9 bases aligning to TRBD1. This CDR3 spans 15 amino acids. After removal of 4 bases from V and 2 bases from J, the junction contained 3 bases not matched to a gene. Germline CDR1 and CDR2: WSHSY and SAAADI. The CDR3 nucleotides are TGCGCCAGCAGTGTAAGACAGGGGGCCTACAATGAGCAGTTCTTC. This translates into CASSVRQGAYNEQFF.

CDR3 bases: TGTGCCACCAGCAGAAACCAGGGGGCTGGAAACACCATATATTTT. Its protein product is CATSRNQGAGNTIYF. The genes are TRBV15 and TRBJ1-3; the match to TRBD1 covers 7 bases. This CDR3 is 15 amino acids long. Trimming removed 2 bases from V and 2 bases from J; junction bases left unmatched: 3. CDR1 and CDR2 (germline): LNHNV, YYDKDF (reference sequence).

J is TRBJ2-2 and V is TRBV27, with 9 bases fitting TRBD2. CDR1 and CDR2 (germline): MNHEY, SMNVEV (reference sequence). V was pared by 6 bases and J by 6 bases, with 11 bases of the junction left unmatched. The CDR3 contains 16 residues. CDR3 in DNA: TGTGCCAGCAGCCCCATGTGGCGGGGGGGCCCCGGGGAGCTGTTTTTT. Its protein is CASSPMWRGGPGELFF.

The rearrangement joins TRBV6-1 to TRBJ2-5; no definite D call. The CDR3 length is 15 residues. Trimming removed 5 bases at V and 0 bases at J, with 13 bases between. CDR1 and CDR2 from the germline V gene are MNHNS and SASEGT. The CDR3 region has the DNA TGTGCCAGCAGTCCGAGACTCCTGTACCAAGAGACCCAGTACTTC. Translation: CASSPRLLYQETQYF.

This chain joins TRBV6-5 and TRBJ2-1; the D gene is possibly TRBD1 (6 bases). Germline V CDR1 and CDR2: MNHEY, SVGAGI. Trimming left V 4 bases short and J 6 bases short, with 10 bases between. The CDR3 has 13 residues. The chain's CDR3 is CASSLDSSNEQFF. CDR3 in DNA: TGTGCCAGCAGTTTGGACAGTAGCAATGAGCAGTTCTTC.